This entry is about one TCR beta chain. This sample is drawn from a study of T cell changes during pregnancy in multiple sclerosis. V was cut by 6 bases and J by 5 bases, with 15 bases left in between. The CDR3 sequence is 14 residues long. The germline V gene has CDR1 SNHLY and CDR2 FYNNEI. Sequenced by immunoSEQ multiplex PCR; TCRdb stores in-frame clones only, minus some. The table has 15,000 or so clones, nearly 90% seen once. The receptor was isolated from a female donor in good health, enrolled as a control in a pregnancy study. The genes are TRBV2 and TRBJ2-3; D ambiguous. The specimen was CD8+ T cells from peripheral blood mononuclear cells, collected after pregnancy. CDR3 protein: CASRAPGSRDTQYF. The CDR3 nucleotides read TGTGCCAGCAGAGCCCCCGGTAGTCGAGATACGCAGTATTTT.